The next 10 T cell receptor beta chains were all read from a single sample in a study of CD8+ T cells in alopecia areata. Treatment of the sample: oral pan-JAK inhibitor, 5-10 mg twice daily. Extracted RNA was reverse transcribed, and the resulting cDNA served as sequencing template. Sequenced by immunoSEQ multiplex PCR; TCRdb stores in-frame clones only, minus some. This table holds some 100,000 clones, 58% found once. Here the sequenced sample was CD8+ T cells sorted from blood, taken at week 4, from a patient treated with tofacitinib. The receptors here all came from a human donor with alopecia areata.

CDR3 amino acids: CASSTEGGGYGYTF. CDR3 sequence (DNA): TGTGCCAGCAGCACCGAGGGAGGGGGCTATGGCTACACCTTC. This chain connects TRBV7-9 to TRBJ1-2; perhaps TRBD1 as D (6 bases). V was clipped by 5 bases and J by 4 bases, with 14 bases between them. Germline assignment: CDR1 SEHNR and CDR2 FQNEAQ (reference sequence). The length of the CDR3 is 14 residues.

This clone was observed many times. The CDR3 reads CASSDSSEGAKNEQFF. The CDR3 DNA follows: TGTGCCAGCAGTGACTCAAGTGAGGGGGCTAAGAATGAGCAGTTCTTC. V gene TRBV6-4 combines with J gene TRBJ2-1; 7 bases are shared with TRBD1. There are 16 residues in the CDR3. With V trimmed by 0 bases and J by 7 bases, 9 bases remained unmatched. Germline lookup yields CDR1 MRHNA and CDR2 SNTAGT.

V and J are TRBV2 and TRBJ2-3; D perhaps matches TRBD1 (5 bases). The V and J ends lost 3 bases and 0 bases respectively, with 13 bases between them. The CDR3 is 16 amino acids. Germline V CDR1 and CDR2: SNHLY, FYNNEI. CDR3 nucleotides: TGTGCCAGCAGTGAGGGGCCTGCTCCTAGCACAGATACGCAGTATTTT. This codes for CASSEGPAPSTDTQYF.

V gene TRBV29-1 combines with J gene TRBJ2-1, with 8 bases lining up with TRBD1. Germline values: CDR1 SQVTM, CDR2 ANQGSEA. Germline trimming cut 7 bases from V and 10 bases from J; bases unmatched to any gene: 6. This CDR3 contains 11 residues. CDR3 nucleotides: TGCAGCGCCCGGACAGGGCACGAGCAGTTCTTC. Its protein is CSARTGHEQFF.

This clone appeared a few times. The rearrangement joins TRBV27 to TRBJ1-5, with 8 nucleotides matching TRBD1. V gave up 6 bases and J gave up 7 bases; unmatched junction bases: 8. This CDR3 has 14 amino acids. Germline values: CDR1 MNHEY, CDR2 SMNVEV (reference sequence). The CDR3 bases are TGTGCCAGCAGCCTCAGGGGGCAAGGGCAGCCCCAGCATTTT. Translating gives CASSLRGQGQPQHF.

This clone was picked up a small number of times. The chain joins TRBV5-6 to TRBJ2-7, with 8 bases fitting TRBD1. The J segment lost 0 bases and the V segment lost 4 bases, leaving 6 bases of the junction unmatched. In germline, CDR1 is SGHDT, CDR2 YYEEEE. The CDR3 totals 15 residues. CDR3 sequence (DNA): TGTGCCAGCAGCCCCGAAGACAGGGGCTCCTACGAGCAGTACTTC. Protein sequence: CASSPEDRGSYEQYF.

The chain uses TRBV13 and TRBJ1-2; 7 bases map to TRBD1. The germline gives CDR1 PRHDT, CDR2 FYEKMQ (reference sequence). The junction had 7 bases not matched to a gene; V was cut back by 5 bases and J by 7 bases. CDR3 length equals 13 residues. The CDR3 loop is CASSPIQGPGYTF. DNA of the CDR3: TGTGCCAGCAGCCCAATACAGGGGCCTGGCTACACCTTC.

This clone was observed a single time. The chain combines TRBV10-3 with TRBJ1-2, with D possibly being TRBD1 (5 bases). This CDR3 has 15 amino acids. V lost 6 bases to trimming and J lost 6 bases, with 20 bases between them. Germline V gives CDR1 ENHRY, CDR2 SYGVKD. CDR3 DNA: TGTGCCATCAGCGACCGGGCGGAACTCAGGGATGGCTACACCTTC. Its protein is CAISDRAELRDGYTF.

This clone showed up just once. V usage is TRBV5-6 and J usage is TRBJ2-5, with TRBD2 matching over 10 bases. Germline V gene sequence: CDR1 SGHDT, CDR2 YYEEEE. V lost 4 bases to trimming and J lost 1 base; unmatched junction nucleotides: 10. The CDR3 extends over 17 amino acids. The CDR3 is CASSPPASGGFQETQYF. CDR3 in DNA: TGTGCCAGCAGCCCTCCGGCTAGCGGGGGTTTCCAAGAGACCCAGTACTTC. Drawing the rest from reference TRBV5-6 and TRBJ2-5, the complete variable domain is DAGVTQSPTHLIKTRGQQVTLRCSPKSGHDTVSWYQQALGQGPQFIFQYYEEEERQRGNFPDRFSGHQFPNYSSELNVNALLLGDSALYLCASSPPASGGFQETQYFGPGTRLLVL.

The V gene is TRBV30, the J gene TRBJ2-7; 7 nucleotides align to TRBD1. Germline CDR1 GTSNPN, CDR2 SVGIG (reference sequence). V lost 0 bases, J lost 1 base, and 3 bases stayed unmatched. CDR3 length equals 14 residues. CDR3 sequence: CAWSVQGFSYEQYF. CDR3 nucleotide sequence: TGTGCCTGGAGTGTACAGGGGTTTTCCTACGAGCAGTACTTC.